The clone carrying this TCR beta chain was detected a few times. This record comes from a study of radiotherapy plus CTLA-4 blockade in lung cancer. Sequencing used immunoSEQ multiplex PCR; TCRdb keeps in-frame clones, though not all of them. The sample has roughly 75,000 clones; more than 60% are singletons. The CDR3 sequence is 11 residues long. Germline V gene data show CDR1 as GTSNPN and CDR2 as SVGIG (reference sequence). Trimming pared 8 bases from V and 4 bases from J, leaving 11 bases between. This clonotype was obtained from a human donor with non-small cell lung cancer whose response to radiotherapy plus ipilimumab could not be evaluated. Some clones in this sample may be carry-over from other donors' samples. The sample here was peripheral blood, taken from a patient treated with radiotherapy plus ipilimumab. The V and J genes are TRBV30 and TRBJ1-2; no reliable D call. CDR3 in amino acids: CAREGSYGYTF. The DNA of the CDR3 is TGTGCCCGTGAGGGTAGCTATGGCTACACCTTC. The whole variable domain, remainder taken from reference TRBV30 and TRBJ1-2, is SQTIHQWPATLVQPVGSPLSLECTVEGTSNPNLYWYRQAAGRGLQLLFYSVGIGQISSEVPQNLSASRPQDRQFILSSKKLLLSDSGFYLCAREGSYGYTFGSGTRLTVV.